The rows below give T cell receptor beta chains drawn from one sample of a study of cytomegalovirus exposure and HLA in healthy donors. Using immunoSEQ multiplex PCR, the repertoire was profiled, and TCRdb retains in-frame clones only, with some absent. The repertoire holds about 160,000 clones, with roughly four fifths as singletons. Sequencing was carried out using PBMCs. These receptors all stem from a man aged 45-65 years in good health and CMV-seropositive. CDR3s include the opening cysteine and the closing phenylalanine or tryptophan. Fields, in order: V gene, clone size, J gene, D gene, CDR3 DNA, CDR3 protein. A D gene is named only where the DNA matches it firmly. Rows may omit the clone size; those that give it use once, few, many or a size class.

TRBV19,-,TRBJ1-4,-,TGTGCCAGTACTCCCAGGGTAACAACTAATGAAAAACTGTTTTTT,CASTPRVTTNEKLFF
TRBV5-8,-,TRBJ1-5,-,TGTGCCAGCAGCCCCAACTATAGCAATCAGCCCCAGCATTTT,CASSPNYSNQPQHF
TRBV4-3,-,TRBJ1-4,TRBD1,TGCGCCAGCAGCCAAGATTTTGCAGGGGGTGAAAAACTGTTTTTT,CASSQDFAGGEKLFF
TRBV7-6,few,TRBJ2-5,TRBD2,TGTGCCAGCAGCTTGGAACTAGCGGGGGACCCCGGGGAGACCCAGTACTTC,CASSLELAGDPGETQYF
TRBV6-5,-,TRBJ1-2,TRBD1,TGTGCCAGCAGTTACTCGGGGACAGGGCAGGGTGGCTACACCTTC,CASSYSGTGQGGYTF
TRBV4-3,-,TRBJ1-5,-,TGCGCCAGCAGCCAAGATGAGGGTCAGCCCCAGCATTTT,CASSQDEGQPQHF
TRBV29-1,-,TRBJ2-7,-,TGCAGCGTTGAAGAAGTGAGAGGCGAGCAGTACTTC,CSVEEVRGEQYF
TRBV19,-,TRBJ1-3,TRBD1,TGTGCCAGTAGCCGAGCCGGACAGGGGGGCTCTGGAAACACCATATATTTT,CASSRAGQGGSGNTIYF
TRBV14,-,TRBJ1-2,-,TGTGCCAGCAGCCAACTACAGGGTCCCTATGGCTACACCTTC,CASSQLQGPYGYTF
TRBV6-5,-,TRBJ1-4,TRBD1,TGTGCCAGCAGGGGACAGGGATGGGAAAAACTGTTTTTT,CASRGQGWEKLFF
TRBV18,-,TRBJ2-7,TRBD2,TGTGCCAGCTCACGGGGACTAGCGGGTAGTCCCTACGAGCAGTACTTC,CASSRGLAGSPYEQYF
TRBV11-3,-,TRBJ2-3,TRBD2,TGTGCCAGCAGCTTGGCTAGCGGGGGGACAGATACGCAGTATTTT,CASSLASGGTDTQYF
TRBV4-3,-,TRBJ2-1,TRBD1,TGCGCCAGCAGCCAAGATTTCGGGGTTCAGACAGGGTCCTACAATGAGCAGTTCTTC,CASSQDFGVQTGSYNEQFF
TRBV7-6,-,TRBJ1-1,TRBD1,TGTGCCAGCAGCTTAGCGAGTCGGGACAGAGCATTCTTT,CASSLASRDRAFF
TRBV4-1,-,TRBJ2-2,TRBD2,TGCGCCAGCAGCCTGAGAGCGGGAGGGAACACCGGGGAGCTGTTTTTT,CASSLRAGGNTGELFF
TRBV18,-,TRBJ2-3,TRBD1,TGTGCCAGCTCACGCGACAGGGCTATGAATACGCAGTATTTT,CASSRDRAMNTQYF
TRBV6-5,-,TRBJ1-2,-,TGTGCCAGCAGTGATTTAGTCCTACCCTATGGCTACACCTTC,CASSDLVLPYGYTF
TRBV7-3,many,TRBJ1-3,-,TGTGCCAGCAGTCCGGTCGGCGGGGCTGGAAACACCATATATTTT,CASSPVGGAGNTIYF
TRBV18,-,TRBJ1-1,TRBD1,TGTGCCAGCTCAGGAGGGACAGAGAACACTGAAGCTTTCTTT,CASSGGTENTEAFF
TRBV1,few,TRBJ2-7,-,TGCACCAGCAGCCAAGGCTGGCTAGCGGTATCCTACGAGCAGTACTTC,CTSSQGWLAVSYEQYF
TRBV4-1,-,TRBJ1-1,-,TGCGCCAGCAGCCAAGATCCCAGGGCCACTGAAGCTTTCTTT,CASSQDPRATEAFF
TRBV7-9,-,TRBJ2-7,-,TGTGCCAGCAGCTTCGGGGGAACCTACGAGCAGTACTTC,CASSFGGTYEQYF
TRBV9,-,TRBJ2-3,-,TGTGCCAGCAGCGTAGCTCTGGCAGGGAGGGATACGCAGTATTTT,CASSVALAGRDTQYF
TRBV6-5,-,TRBJ2-1,TRBD2,TGTGCCAGCACCTCCGGGACTAGCGCGTACAATGAGCAGTTCTTC,CASTSGTSAYNEQFF
TRBV5-1,-,TRBJ2-3,TRBD1,TGCGCCAGCAGCCTGGACAGGTCTTCCACAGATACGCAGTATTTT,CASSLDRSSTDTQYF
TRBV7-3,-,TRBJ1-1,-,TGTGCCAGCAGCTTCACAGGGAGAGACACTGAAGCTTTCTTT,CASSFTGRDTEAFF
TRBV7-2,once,TRBJ2-3,TRBD2,TGTGCCAGCAGCCCTAGGGGCTTTCTCGGGGGGGCGCGAGATACGCAGTATTTT,CASSPRGFLGGARDTQYF
TRBV5-1,-,TRBJ2-2,TRBD1,TGCGCCAGCAGCTCCGACAGGGCCGGGGAGCTGTTTTTT,CASSSDRAGELFF
TRBV7-6,-,TRBJ1-1,-,TGTGCCAGCAGCCTACAGGAGAACACTGAAGCTTTCTTT,CASSLQENTEAFF
TRBV11-3,-,TRBJ2-5,-,TGTGCCAGCAGCTTCTCTCACAGGCGGCGAATAGAGACCCAGTACTTC,CASSFSHRRRIETQYF
TRBV6-5,-,TRBJ1-6,TRBD1,TGTGCCAGCAGGGTGGGACAGTCCTGGGAATCACCCCTCCACTTT,CASRVGQSWESPLHF
TRBV19,-,TRBJ1-2,-,TGTGCCAGTAGTATATCCGGGACACTGGGCTATGGCTACACCTTC,CASSISGTLGYGYTF
TRBV19,-,TRBJ1-1,-,TGTGCCAGTAGTATAGCGGGAGCAACTGAAGCTTTCTTT,CASSIAGATEAFF
TRBV5-4,-,TRBJ2-7,-,TGTGCCAGCAGCCCCGCGCCCGGGAACAACGAGCAGTACTTC,CASSPAPGNNEQYF
TRBV7-9,-,TRBJ2-1,TRBD2,TGTGCCAGCACTCCCGCGGGGGGACGTTATTACAATGAGCAGTTCTTC,CASTPAGGRYYNEQFF
TRBV25-1,few,TRBJ2-7,TRBD2,TGTGCCAGCAGTGAATCAGCGGGAGGCTCTCACGAGCAGTACTTC,CASSESAGGSHEQYF
TRBV6-5,-,TRBJ2-1,-,TGTGCCAGCAGCCTCTTTGGCGAGCGCTACAATGAGCAGTTCTTC,CASSLFGERYNEQFF
TRBV7-9,-,TRBJ2-2,-,TGTGCCAGCAGCGAGGGTCCCGGGGAGCTGTTTTTT,CASSEGPGELFF
TRBV19,-,TRBJ1-2,TRBD1,TGTGCCATCGCTTTCCCGGGACAGCGAACACCAAACTATGGCTACACCTTC,CAIAFPGQRTPNYGYTF
TRBV5-4,-,TRBJ2-7,-,TGTGCCAGCAGCTTTACAGGGACCTACGAGCAGTACTTC,CASSFTGTYEQYF
TRBV6-6,-,TRBJ1-5,TRBD1,TGTGCCAGCACCGACAGGGGTAGGAGCAATCAGCCCCAGCATTTT,CASTDRGRSNQPQHF
TRBV14,-,TRBJ2-1,TRBD2,TGTGCCAGCAGCCAAGTTGCGGGGGGCTACAATGAGCAGTTCTTC,CASSQVAGGYNEQFF
TRBV5-5,-,TRBJ1-5,TRBD1,TGTGCCAGCAGCTGGACAGGCAACGGCAATCAGCCCCAGCATTTT,CASSWTGNGNQPQHF